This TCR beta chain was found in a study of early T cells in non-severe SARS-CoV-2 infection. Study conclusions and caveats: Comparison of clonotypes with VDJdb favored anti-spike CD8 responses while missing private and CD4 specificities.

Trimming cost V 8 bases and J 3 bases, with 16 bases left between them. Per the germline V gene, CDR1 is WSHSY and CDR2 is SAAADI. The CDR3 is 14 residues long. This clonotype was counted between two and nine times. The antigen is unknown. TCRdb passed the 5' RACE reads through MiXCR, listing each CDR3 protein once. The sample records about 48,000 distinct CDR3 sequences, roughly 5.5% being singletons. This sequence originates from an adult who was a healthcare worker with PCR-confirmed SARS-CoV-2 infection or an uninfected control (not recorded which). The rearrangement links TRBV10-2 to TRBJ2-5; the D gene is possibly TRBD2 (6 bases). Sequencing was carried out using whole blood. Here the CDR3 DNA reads TGCGCCAGCTCCTCGGCGGGGACCAAAGAGACCCAGTACTTC. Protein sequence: CASSSAGTKETQYF.